This is a list of T cell receptor beta chains from one sample in a study of identical twins. One entry per CDR3 protein results from TCRdb running MiXCR on the 5' RACE reads. The repertoire holds about 160,000 distinct CDR3 sequences, with 3% to 4% as singletons. The sequencing sample was made of memory T cells sorted from blood. These receptors were collected from a man between 18 and 29 years old in good health. Both conserved end residues are part of each CDR3. D genes are given only for firm matches. A row's size may be missing; if present it is once, few, many or a size class.

J	V	length	size	D	DNA	CDR3
TRBJ2-3	TRBV7-8	15	many	.	TGTGCCAGCAGCTTAGCTCGGCGACTAGGAGTTACGCAGTATTTT	CASSLARRLGVTQYF
TRBJ2-5	TRBV7-2	13	many	.	TGTGCCAGCAGCCAATCTAGGATAGAGACCCAGTACTTC	CASSQSRIETQYF
TRBJ2-1	TRBV20-1	12	many	.	TGCAGTGCTAGAGGAACTAGCTATGAGCAGTTCTTC	CSARGTSYEQFF
TRBJ2-1	TRBV24-1	14	many	.	TGTGCCACCAGTGACCACCGGGACAACAATGAGCAGTTCTTC	CATSDHRDNNEQFF
TRBJ2-7	TRBV6-2/TRBV6-3	13	many	.	TGTGCCAGCAGTGGGACGACCACCTACGAGCAGTACTTC	CASSGTTTYEQYF
TRBJ2-7	TRBV7-2	14	many	TRBD2	TGTGCCAGCAGCTCGGTCGGGGGGAGAGACGAGCAGTACTTC	CASSSVGGRDEQYF
TRBJ2-1	TRBV14	17	many	.	TGTGCCAGCAGCCAAGGTGTTTCAGGGGGGGTCTACAATGAGCAGTTCTTC	CASSQGVSGGVYNEQFF
TRBJ2-3	TRBV27	14	many	.	TGTGCCAGCAGTCCCTATCCCGGCACAGATACGCAGTATTTT	CASSPYPGTDTQYF
TRBJ2-1	TRBV20-1	16	many	TRBD2	TGCAGTGCTAATTTGGGCGGGAGCGCACCATACAATGAGCAGTTCTTC	CSANLGGSAPYNEQFF
TRBJ2-2	TRBV6-2/TRBV6-3	13	.	TRBD2	TGTGCCAGCGGCGGGAGTAGCACCGGGGAGCTGTTTTTT	CASGGSSTGELFF
TRBJ2-3	TRBV12-3/TRBV12-4	15	many	.	TGTGCCAGCAGTTTTGCAGGGGCTTGGTCAGATACGCAGTATTTT	CASSFAGAWSDTQYF
TRBJ1-4	TRBV18	14	many	TRBD1	TGTGCCAGCTCACCGACAGGGACCGGTGAAAAACTGTTTTTT	CASSPTGTGEKLFF
TRBJ2-1	TRBV7-2	14	many	.	TGTGCCAGCAGACCAGGGCTCTCCTACAATGAGCAGTTCTTC	CASRPGLSYNEQFF
TRBJ2-3	TRBV3-1	14	many	.	TGTGCCAGCAGCCCCCGAGTTCGCACAGATACGCAGTATTTT	CASSPRVRTDTQYF
TRBJ2-3	TRBV6-1	14	many	TRBD1	TGTGCCAGCACTGGGGGACAGGGGACAGATACGCAGTATTTT	CASTGGQGTDTQYF
TRBJ1-1	TRBV20-1	14	many	.	TGCAGTGCTAGAGATATTCAGGCGAGGGGTGAAGCTTTCTTT	CSARDIQARGEAFF
TRBJ2-1	TRBV12-3/TRBV12-4	14	many	TRBD2	TGTGCCAGCAGACGGGCGGGAGGGGTTGATGAGCAGTTCTTC	CASRRAGGVDEQFF
TRBJ2-3	TRBV27	15	.	.	TGTGCCAGCAGTTTTTTACAGGGAGGGACAGATACGCAGTATTTT	CASSFLQGGTDTQYF
TRBJ1-4	TRBV4-2	14	many	.	TGTGCCAGCAGCCAAGTCAGGGGAGGGGAAAAACTGTTTTTT	CASSQVRGGEKLFF
TRBJ2-3	TRBV20-1	16	many	TRBD2	TGCAGTGCAACTACCCACTACAAGCGGGGTGGGGATACGCAGTATTTT	CSATTHYKRGGDTQYF
TRBJ2-3	TRBV28	14	many	.	TGTGCCAGCAGTTTAAATCGCGCCACAGATACGCAGTATTTT	CASSLNRATDTQYF
TRBJ2-3	TRBV5-1	16	many	.	TGCGCCAGCAGCTTGAGTCAGGGGACGGGCACAGATACGCAGTATTTT	CASSLSQGTGTDTQYF